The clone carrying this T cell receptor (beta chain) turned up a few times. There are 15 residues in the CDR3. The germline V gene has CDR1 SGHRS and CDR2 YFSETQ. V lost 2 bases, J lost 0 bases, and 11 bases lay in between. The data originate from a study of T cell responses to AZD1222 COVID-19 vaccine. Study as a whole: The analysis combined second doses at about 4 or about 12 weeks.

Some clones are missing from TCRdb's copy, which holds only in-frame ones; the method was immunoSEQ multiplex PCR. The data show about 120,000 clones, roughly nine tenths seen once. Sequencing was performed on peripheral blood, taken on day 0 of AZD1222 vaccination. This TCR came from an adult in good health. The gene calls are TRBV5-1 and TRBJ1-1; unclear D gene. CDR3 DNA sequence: TGCGCCAGCAGCTTAGTACGAGGGATGAACACTGAAGCTTTCTTT. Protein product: CASSLVRGMNTEAFF.